Listed below are T cell receptor beta chains from one sample, sequenced in a study of blood T cell repertoires in COVID-19. Some clones are missing from TCRdb's copy, which holds only in-frame ones; the method was immunoSEQ multiplex PCR. The data show under 150,000 clones, 88% seen once. What was sequenced was peripheral blood. These receptors were obtained from a human donor in a cohort sampled during active COVID-19. The CDR3 runs from the conserved cysteine through the conserved F or W. The D gene is left open where the match is weak. The listing skips clone size in some rows; elsewhere it reads once, few, many or a size class.

d_call j_call clone_size v_call cdr3_nt cdr3_aa
- TRBJ1-1 - TRBV10-3 TGTGCCATCAGTGAACCCGGGACTGCGAACACTGAAGCTTTCTTT CAISEPGTANTEAFF
- TRBJ2-7 few TRBV7-2 TGTGCCAGCAGCTTAGCGTACCAGGGGCAGTACTTC CASSLAYQGQYF
TRBD2 TRBJ2-1 - TRBV7-2 TGTGCCAGCAGCCAGGGGCTAGCGGGGGGCAATGAGCAGTTCTTC CASSQGLAGGNEQFF
- TRBJ2-5 - TRBV2 TGTGCCAGCAGTGACATCCAGGGCCAACGGGGGGAGACCCAGTACTTC CASSDIQGQRGETQYF
TRBD1 TRBJ2-1 - TRBV28 TGTGCCAGCAGTTCCCAACCGACAGGGTTCGAGTTCTTC CASSSQPTGFEFF
TRBD1 TRBJ1-5 - TRBV7-2 TGTGCCAGCAGCTTAGTTCCAGGGGGCTTAAATCAGCCCCAGCATTTT CASSLVPGGLNQPQHF
- TRBJ1-5 - TRBV28 TGTGCCACCCATGGAGGGCAGATCTTCAATCAGCCCCAGCATTTT CATHGGQIFNQPQHF
- TRBJ1-1 - TRBV30 TGTGCCTGGAGTGGCAGGGTCGCCACTGAAGCTTTCTTT CAWSGRVATEAFF
- TRBJ2-3 - TRBV27 TGTGCCAGCTGGACGGGAATCACAGATACGCAGTATTTT CASWTGITDTQYF
TRBD1 TRBJ2-5 - TRBV3-1/TRBV3-2 TGTGCCAGCAGCCAAGGGATTAGGGGACAGGGATACCAAGAGACCCAGTACTTC CASSQGIRGQGYQETQYF
- TRBJ1-2 - TRBV7-9 TGTGCCAGCAGCCCAACCCACCAAATACAGGGTAGAATGGGCTACACCTTC CASSPTHQIQGRMGYTF
TRBD2 TRBJ2-1 - TRBV7-6 TGTGCCAGCAGTTCCGGGACTAAAAACAATGAGCAGTTCTTC CASSSGTKNNEQFF
- TRBJ1-2 - TRBV4-3 TGCGCCAGCAGCCAAGCCAGTAGGGGCTATGGCTACACCTTC CASSQASRGYGYTF
TRBD2 TRBJ2-1 - TRBV5-1 TGCGCCAGCAGCTTGGCCTTCATCGGGACTAGCGGGAGTAAGTGGAATGAGCAGTTCTTC CASSLAFIGTSGSKWNEQFF
TRBD1 TRBJ2-2 - TRBV6-5 TGTGCCAGCAGCGCGGGACAGGGTTACACCGGGGAGCTGTTTTTT CASSAGQGYTGELFF
- TRBJ2-3 - TRBV18 TGTGCCAGCTCACGACGGGAAAATCCGGGCACAGATACGCAGTATTTT CASSRRENPGTDTQYF
TRBD2 TRBJ2-3 - TRBV10-3 TGTGCCATCAGTTTGACTAGCGGGAGTGGAACAGATACGCAGTATTTT CAISLTSGSGTDTQYF
- TRBJ1-2 - TRBV5-4 TGTGCCAGCAGCCCCACGACTGGGAACTATGGCTACACCTTC CASSPTTGNYGYTF
- TRBJ2-5 - TRBV16 TGTGCCAGCAGCCAGTACGCTGCAGGGCAAGAGACCCAGTACTTC CASSQYAAGQETQYF
TRBD1 TRBJ1-5 - TRBV10-3 TGTGCCATCAGCGACCTCGACAGGGGTAATCAGCCCCAGCATTTT CAISDLDRGNQPQHF
- TRBJ1-4 once TRBV7-2 TGTGCCAGCAGCTTAGTTCCTGCAACTAATGAAAAACTGTTTTTT CASSLVPATNEKLFF
- TRBJ2-1 - TRBV27 TGTGCCAGCAGGCTCAGGGTTGGTAGCCACAATGAGCAGTTCTTC CASRLRVGSHNEQFF
TRBD2 TRBJ2-1 - TRBV3-1/TRBV3-2 TGTGCCAGCAGCCAACGTATGGGCGGGGGGGCCATTTTAATCCTCAATGAGCAGTTCTTC CASSQRMGGGAILILNEQFF
TRBD1 TRBJ1-1 - TRBV5-5 TGTGCCAGCAGCCGACAGGGAATGAACACTGAAGCTTTCTTT CASSRQGMNTEAFF
TRBD1 TRBJ2-3 - TRBV5-8 TGTGCCAGCAGCTTGGCCAAGGGACAGCACACAGATACGCAGTATTTT CASSLAKGQHTDTQYF
TRBD1 TRBJ1-2 - TRBV28 TGTGCCAGCAGGTCTCCGACAGGGAGCAACTATGGCTACACCTTC CASRSPTGSNYGYTF
TRBD2 TRBJ2-1 - TRBV7-8 TGTGCCAGCAGCTTATACGGGTTTGTCGCGGGGGACAATGAGCAGTTCTTC CASSLYGFVAGDNEQFF
TRBD2 TRBJ2-7 - TRBV9 TGTGCCAGCAGCGTAGATAAGCGGGGGGGCCTGAACGAGCAGTACTTC CASSVDKRGGLNEQYF
TRBD1 TRBJ1-5 - TRBV28 TGTGCCAGCACCGCCTCCTCCAGGGGGCTCTTTCTGGAGGAACCCCAGCATTTT CASTASSRGLFLEEPQHF
TRBD1 TRBJ1-6 - TRBV5-6 TGTGCCAGCAGCTTGGGGACAGGGACGTCGAATTCACCCCTCCACTTT CASSLGTGTSNSPLHF
TRBD2 TRBJ2-3 - TRBV6-7 TGTGCCAGCAGTTACTCTGGCGAGCGGGAGAACACAGATACGCAGTATTTT CASSYSGERENTDTQYF
- TRBJ1-2 - TRBV13 TGTGCCAGCAGCATCCCCGGGGGTGGCTACACCTTC CASSIPGGGYTF
- TRBJ2-5 - TRBV6-2/TRBV6-3 TGTGCCAGCAGTTACGTCGGGGTTCTGGGGGAGACCCAGTACTTC CASSYVGVLGETQYF
- TRBJ1-1 once TRBV28 TGTGCCAGCAGTTTAAACAGGGTGAACACTGAAGCTTTCTTT CASSLNRVNTEAFF
- TRBJ2-7 few TRBV6-1 TGTGCCAGCAGTGATGTTTCAGGAACCTACGAGCAGTACTTC CASSDVSGTYEQYF
- TRBJ1-5 - TRBV15 TGTGCCACCAGCAGAGATGTCCAGGGCAATCAGCCCCAGCATTTT CATSRDVQGNQPQHF
TRBD2 TRBJ2-7 - TRBV5-8 TGTGCCAGCAGCTTGGGTCCTAGCGGGGTCTCCTACGAGCAGTACTTC CASSLGPSGVSYEQYF
TRBD2 TRBJ2-1 - TRBV7-3 TGTGCCAGCAGCTTCCTTAGCGGGGGGGCCTACAATGAGCAGTTCTTC CASSFLSGGAYNEQFF
TRBD2 TRBJ2-7 - TRBV6-5 TGTGCCAGCAGTTACCAAACTAGCGGGGGTTACGAGCAGTACTTC CASSYQTSGGYEQYF
TRBD1 TRBJ1-1 - TRBV7-8 TGTGCCAGCAGCTTCATCGACAGGGAGGACACTGAAGCTTTCTTT CASSFIDREDTEAFF
- TRBJ1-1 - TRBV18 TGTGCCAGCTCACCAGCGCAGGGGAGAAACACTGAAGCTTTCTTT CASSPAQGRNTEAFF
TRBD2 TRBJ2-2 - TRBV4-2 TGTGCCAGCAGCGCCGGATGGGGACTAGCGGGGGCCACGAACACCGGGGAGCTGTTTTTT CASSAGWGLAGATNTGELFF
- TRBJ1-5 - TRBV12-3/TRBV12-4 TGTGCCAGCAGAACAGGGAGCAATCAGCCCCAGCATTTT CASRTGSNQPQHF
- TRBJ2-5 - TRBV30 TGTGCCTGGAGTCCCCAGGGTAGCCAAGAGACCCAGTACTTC CAWSPQGSQETQYF
- TRBJ1-5 - TRBV6-6 TGTGCCAGCAACAAACAGGGTTCTAGCAATCAGCCCCAGCATTTT CASNKQGSSNQPQHF
- TRBJ1-5 - TRBV27 TGTGCCAGCAGGGCCCACAACAATCAGCCCCAGCATTTT CASRAHNNQPQHF